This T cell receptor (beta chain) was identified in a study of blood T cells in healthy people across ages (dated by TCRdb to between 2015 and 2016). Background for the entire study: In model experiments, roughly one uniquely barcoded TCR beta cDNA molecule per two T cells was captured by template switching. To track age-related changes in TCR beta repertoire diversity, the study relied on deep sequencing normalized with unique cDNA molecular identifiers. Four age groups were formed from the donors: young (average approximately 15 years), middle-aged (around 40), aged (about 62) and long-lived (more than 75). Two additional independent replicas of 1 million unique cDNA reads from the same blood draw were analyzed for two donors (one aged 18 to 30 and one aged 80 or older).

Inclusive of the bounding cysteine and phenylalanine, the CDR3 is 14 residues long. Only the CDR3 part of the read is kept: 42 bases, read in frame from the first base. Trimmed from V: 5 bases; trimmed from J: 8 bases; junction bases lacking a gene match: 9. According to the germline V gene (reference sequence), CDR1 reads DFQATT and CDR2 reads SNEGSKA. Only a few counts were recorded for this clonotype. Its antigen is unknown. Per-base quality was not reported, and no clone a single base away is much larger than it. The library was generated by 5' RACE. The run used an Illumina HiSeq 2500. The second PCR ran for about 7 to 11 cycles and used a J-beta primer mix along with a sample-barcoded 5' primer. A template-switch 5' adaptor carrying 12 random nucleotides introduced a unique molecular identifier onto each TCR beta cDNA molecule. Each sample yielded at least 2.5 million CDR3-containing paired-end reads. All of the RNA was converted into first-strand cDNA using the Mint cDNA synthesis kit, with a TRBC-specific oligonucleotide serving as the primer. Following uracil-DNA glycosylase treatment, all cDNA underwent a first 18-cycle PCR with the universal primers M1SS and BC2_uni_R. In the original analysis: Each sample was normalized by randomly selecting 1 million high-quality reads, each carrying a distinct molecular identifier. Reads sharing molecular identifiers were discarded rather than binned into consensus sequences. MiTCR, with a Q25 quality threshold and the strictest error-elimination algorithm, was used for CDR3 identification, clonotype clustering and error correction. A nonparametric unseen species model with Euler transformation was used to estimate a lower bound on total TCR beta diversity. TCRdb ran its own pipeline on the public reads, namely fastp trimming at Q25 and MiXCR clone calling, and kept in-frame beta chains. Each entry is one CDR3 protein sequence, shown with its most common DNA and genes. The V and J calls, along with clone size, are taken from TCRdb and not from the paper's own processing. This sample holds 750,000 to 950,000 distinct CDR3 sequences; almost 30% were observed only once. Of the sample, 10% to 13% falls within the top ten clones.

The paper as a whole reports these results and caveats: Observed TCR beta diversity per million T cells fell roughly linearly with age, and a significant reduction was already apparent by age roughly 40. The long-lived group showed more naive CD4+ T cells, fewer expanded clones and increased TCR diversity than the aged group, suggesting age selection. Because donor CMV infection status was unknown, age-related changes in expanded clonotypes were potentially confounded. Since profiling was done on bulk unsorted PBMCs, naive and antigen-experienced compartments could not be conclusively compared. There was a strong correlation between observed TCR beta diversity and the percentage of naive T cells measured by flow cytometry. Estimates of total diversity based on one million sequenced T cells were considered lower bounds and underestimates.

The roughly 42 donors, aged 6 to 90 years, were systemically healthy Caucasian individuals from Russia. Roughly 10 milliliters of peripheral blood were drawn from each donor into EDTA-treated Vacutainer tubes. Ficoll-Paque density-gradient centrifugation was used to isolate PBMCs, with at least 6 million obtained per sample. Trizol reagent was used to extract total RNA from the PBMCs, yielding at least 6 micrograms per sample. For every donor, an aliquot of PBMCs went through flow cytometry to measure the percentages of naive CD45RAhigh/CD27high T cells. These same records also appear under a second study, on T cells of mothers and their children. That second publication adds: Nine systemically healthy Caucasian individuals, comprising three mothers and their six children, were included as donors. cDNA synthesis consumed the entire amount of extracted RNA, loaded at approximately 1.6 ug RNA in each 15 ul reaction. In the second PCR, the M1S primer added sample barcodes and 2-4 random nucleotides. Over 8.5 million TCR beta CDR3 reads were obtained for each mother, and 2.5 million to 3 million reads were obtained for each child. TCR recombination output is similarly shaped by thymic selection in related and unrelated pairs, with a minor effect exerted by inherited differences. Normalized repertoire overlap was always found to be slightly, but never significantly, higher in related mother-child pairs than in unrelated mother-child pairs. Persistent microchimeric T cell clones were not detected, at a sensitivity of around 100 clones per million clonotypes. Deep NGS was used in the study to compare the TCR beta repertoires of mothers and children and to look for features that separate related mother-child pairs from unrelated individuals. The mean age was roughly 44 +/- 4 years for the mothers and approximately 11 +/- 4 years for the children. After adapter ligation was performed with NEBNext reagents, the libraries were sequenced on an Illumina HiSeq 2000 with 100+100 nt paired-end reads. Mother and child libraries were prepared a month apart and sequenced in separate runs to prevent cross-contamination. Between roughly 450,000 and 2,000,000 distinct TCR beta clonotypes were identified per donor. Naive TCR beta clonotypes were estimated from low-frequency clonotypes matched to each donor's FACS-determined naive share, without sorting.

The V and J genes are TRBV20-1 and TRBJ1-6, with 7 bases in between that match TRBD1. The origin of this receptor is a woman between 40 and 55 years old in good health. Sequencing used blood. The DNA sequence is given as TGCAGTGCTCTACTCGGGACAGCCTATTCACCCCTCCACTTT. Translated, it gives CSALLGTAYSPLHF.